This TCR beta chain is from a study of T-cell memory formation after mild COVID-19 (dated by TCRdb to the early 2020s). Context from the whole study: Most TCR sequence clusters were specific to one of the two donors. The cohort was made up of two young adult volunteers, one female and one male, who were previously healthy. T-cell clones expanding and contracting after mild COVID-19 in a couple of donors were tracked by longitudinal TCRalpha and TCRbeta repertoire sequencing.

Per the germline V gene, MNHEY is the CDR1 and SVGEGT is the CDR2. Spanning cysteine to phenylalanine, the CDR3 consists of 15 amino acids. The CDR3 DNA has 45 bases and is translated from base 1. V is cut back by 2 bases and J by 2 bases, with 4 bases in the junction unmatched. Results the study describes overall, beyond this receptor: Contracting CD4+ clones were found mainly in CM and EM memory subsets, while CD8+ clones were enriched in EMRA. Clones contracting from day 15 to 85 had balanced CD4/CD8 phenotypes, while a second wave expanding from day 15 to 37 was biased towards CD4+. Only two mild cases were covered by the study, and larger cohorts that include severe cases with pre-infection samples were considered necessary. SARS-CoV-2 specificity of the second-wave clones peaking on day 37 was not confirmed. Some responding clones were detected in pre-infection memory, which suggested that pre-existing cross-reactive memory T cells had joined the SARS-CoV-2 response.

Ficoll-Paque density gradient centrifugation was the method used to isolate PBMCs. This sample was sequenced with an Illumina NovaSeq 6000. Using 5'RACE with constant-segment primers, TCRalpha and TCRbeta cDNA libraries were constructed, with sample barcodes and unique molecular identifiers added in the process. RNA was extracted from every sample with Trizol reagent. The libraries were amplified in two PCR steps, and the second step added a second sample barcode and Illumina TruSeq adapters. Libraries were sequenced on an Illumina NovaSeq with 2 x 150 bp paired-end reads. The original methods were these. With migec v1.2.7, reads were demultiplexed and then collapsed into UMI-guided consensus sequences. Using mixcr v2.1.11, UMI consensuses were aligned to TRA and TRB V and J templates and then assembled into clonotypes. A clonotype was counted as expanded or contracted only if both edgeR and NoisET called the change significant, with noise models trained on biological replicates. edgeR calls used a false discovery rate-adjusted p below 0.01 and a log2 fold-change threshold of 1. As an exploratory analysis of dynamics, max-normalized trajectories of the 1000 most abundant clonotypes were examined with PCA combined with hierarchical clustering. The CD4 or CD8 phenotype of responding clones was assigned using the separately sequenced CD4+ and CD8+ repertoires. TCRdb reprocessed the public reads (quality trimming at Q25 with fastp, clone calling with MiXCR) and kept in-frame beta chains. A single entry per CDR3 protein holds the most common genes and DNA from its merged rows. V and J calls and clone size were set by TCRdb, not the authors. The sample has hundreds of thousands of distinct CDR3 sequences on record, under 20% of them singletons. About 22% of the sample is held by the ten biggest clonotypes.

This clonotype appeared a few times. Its antigen target is currently unknown. Base qualities are not at hand, and no much larger clone is one base apart. The chain was built from TRBV6-2 or TRBV6-3 and TRBJ1-2, with 8 bases matching TRBD1. This receptor was obtained from a man aged 18 to 35 who had mild COVID-19 (a few samples of this study predate the infection). The sample titles of this study are shuffled in the database, so cell type and time point are left out; the donor was told from shared clones. The sample taken for sequencing was PBMCs or a T cell subset sorted from them (not recorded which). The base sequence is TGTGCCAGCAGTTACGGGGACAGGCTGAACTATGGCTACACCTTC. This translates into CASSYGDRLNYGYTF.